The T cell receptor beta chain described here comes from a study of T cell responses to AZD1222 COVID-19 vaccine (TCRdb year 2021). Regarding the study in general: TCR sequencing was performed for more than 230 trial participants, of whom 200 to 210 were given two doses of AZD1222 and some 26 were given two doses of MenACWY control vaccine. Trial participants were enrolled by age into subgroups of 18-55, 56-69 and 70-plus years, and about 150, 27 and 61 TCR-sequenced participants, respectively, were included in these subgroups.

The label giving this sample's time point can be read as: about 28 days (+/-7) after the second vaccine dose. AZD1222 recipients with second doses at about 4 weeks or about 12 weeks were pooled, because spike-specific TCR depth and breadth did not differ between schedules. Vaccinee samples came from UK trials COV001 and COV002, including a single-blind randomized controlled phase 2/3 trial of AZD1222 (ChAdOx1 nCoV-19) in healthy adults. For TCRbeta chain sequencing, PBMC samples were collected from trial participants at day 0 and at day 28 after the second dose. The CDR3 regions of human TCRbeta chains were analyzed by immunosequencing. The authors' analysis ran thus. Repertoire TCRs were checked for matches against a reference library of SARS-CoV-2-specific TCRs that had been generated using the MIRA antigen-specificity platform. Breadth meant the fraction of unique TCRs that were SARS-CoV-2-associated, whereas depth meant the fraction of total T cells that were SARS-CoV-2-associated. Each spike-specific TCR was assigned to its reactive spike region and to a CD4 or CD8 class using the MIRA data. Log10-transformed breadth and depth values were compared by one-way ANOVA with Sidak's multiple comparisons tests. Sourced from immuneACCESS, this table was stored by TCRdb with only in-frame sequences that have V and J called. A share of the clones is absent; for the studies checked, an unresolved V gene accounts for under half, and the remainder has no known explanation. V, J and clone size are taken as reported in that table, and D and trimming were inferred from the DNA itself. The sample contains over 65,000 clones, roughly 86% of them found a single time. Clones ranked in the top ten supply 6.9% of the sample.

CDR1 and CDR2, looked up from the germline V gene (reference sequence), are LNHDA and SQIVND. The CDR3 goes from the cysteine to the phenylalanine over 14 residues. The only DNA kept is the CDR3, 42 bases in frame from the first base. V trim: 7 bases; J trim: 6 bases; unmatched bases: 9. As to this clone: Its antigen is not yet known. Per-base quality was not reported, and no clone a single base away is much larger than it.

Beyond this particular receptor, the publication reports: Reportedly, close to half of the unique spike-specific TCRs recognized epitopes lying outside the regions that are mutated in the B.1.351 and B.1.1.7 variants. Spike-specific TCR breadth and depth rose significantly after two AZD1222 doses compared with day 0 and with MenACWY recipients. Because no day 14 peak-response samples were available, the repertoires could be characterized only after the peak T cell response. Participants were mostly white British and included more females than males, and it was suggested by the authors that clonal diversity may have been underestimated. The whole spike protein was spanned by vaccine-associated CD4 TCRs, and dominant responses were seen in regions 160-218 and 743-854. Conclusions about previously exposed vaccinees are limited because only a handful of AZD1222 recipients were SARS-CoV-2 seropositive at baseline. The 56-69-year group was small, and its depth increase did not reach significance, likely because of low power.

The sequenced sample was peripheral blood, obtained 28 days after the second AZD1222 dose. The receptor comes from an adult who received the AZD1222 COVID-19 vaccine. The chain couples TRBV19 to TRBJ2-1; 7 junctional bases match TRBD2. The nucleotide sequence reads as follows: TGTGCCAGTACATATGCGGGAGAGGGCAATGAGCAGTTCTTC. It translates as CASTYAGEGNEQFF.